This TCR beta chain was recorded in a study of human T cells and chemical hapten exposure. CDR3 length: 17 residues. Deletions cut 0 bases from V and 0 bases from J, with 12 bases between. In germline, CDR1 is MNHNY, CDR2 SVGAGI (reference sequence). The sample holds many counts of this clonotype. Antigen unknown. Separate cDNA molecules received unique molecular identifiers, which the library attached to them. TCRdb reanalysed the RACE reads using MiXCR and keeps one entry per CDR3 protein. The repertoire holds roughly 86,000 distinct CDR3 sequences, approximately 10% seen once, with less than 2.5% in the top ten. Whole-study findings and limits: Expanded TCRs created a significantly greater count of big CDR3 similarity clusters than controls did.

Sample time point: patch test 1, 2 weeks after DPC sensitization. The treatment is: therapeutic diphenylcyclopropenone sensitization with weekly scalp DPC. The sequenced sample was whole blood, obtained in connection with sensitization to the hapten diphenylcyclopropenone (DPC). This clonotype originated in a man in his forties or fifties with alopecia areata. Some clones in this sample may be carry-over from other donors' samples. The rearrangement joins TRBV6-6 to TRBJ2-4; D call uncertain. The CDR3 DNA reads as TGTGCCAGCAGTTACTCGGCCAGCCATGTAGCCAAAAACATTCAGTACTTC. Translation: CASSYSASHVAKNIQYF.